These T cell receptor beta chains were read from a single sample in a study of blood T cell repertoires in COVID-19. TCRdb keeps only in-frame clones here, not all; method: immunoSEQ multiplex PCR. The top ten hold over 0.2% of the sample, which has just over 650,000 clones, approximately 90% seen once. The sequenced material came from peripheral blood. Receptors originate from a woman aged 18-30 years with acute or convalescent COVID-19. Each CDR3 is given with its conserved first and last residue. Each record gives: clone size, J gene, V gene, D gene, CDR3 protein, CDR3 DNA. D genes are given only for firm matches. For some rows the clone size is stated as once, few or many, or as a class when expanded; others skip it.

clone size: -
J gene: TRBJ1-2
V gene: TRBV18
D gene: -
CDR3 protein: CASSPSQQGLNYGYTF
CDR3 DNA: TGTGCCAGCTCACCAAGCCAGCAGGGCCTGAACTATGGCTACACCTTC

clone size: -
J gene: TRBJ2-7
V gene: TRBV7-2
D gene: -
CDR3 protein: CASSLLGGADYEQYF
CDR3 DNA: TGTGCCAGCAGCTTATTGGGGGGGGCCGACTACGAGCAGTACTTC

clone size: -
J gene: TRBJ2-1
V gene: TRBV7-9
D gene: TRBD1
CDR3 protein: CASSPAGTGASNEQFF
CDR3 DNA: TGTGCCAGCAGCCCGGCCGGGACAGGGGCCTCCAATGAGCAGTTCTTC

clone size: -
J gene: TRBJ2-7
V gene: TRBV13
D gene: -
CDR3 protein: CASSFVARHYEQYF
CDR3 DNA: TGTGCCAGCAGCTTCGTGGCCAGACACTACGAGCAGTACTTC

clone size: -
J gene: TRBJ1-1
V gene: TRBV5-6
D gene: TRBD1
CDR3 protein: CASSTKDRVDGTEAFF
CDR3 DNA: TGTGCCAGCAGCACAAAGGACAGGGTGGATGGCACTGAAGCTTTCTTT

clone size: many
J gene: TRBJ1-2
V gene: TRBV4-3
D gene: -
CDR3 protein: CASSQEGQLGYGYTF
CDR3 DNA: TGCGCCAGCAGCCAAGAAGGACAGCTTGGCTATGGCTACACCTTC

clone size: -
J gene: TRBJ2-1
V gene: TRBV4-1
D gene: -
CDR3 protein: CASSHRDFINEQFF
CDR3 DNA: TGCGCCAGCAGCCACAGGGACTTTATCAATGAGCAGTTCTTC

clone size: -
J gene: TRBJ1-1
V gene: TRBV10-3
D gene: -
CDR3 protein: CAISGTANTEAFF
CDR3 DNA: TGTGCCATCAGTGGGACTGCGAACACTGAAGCTTTCTTT

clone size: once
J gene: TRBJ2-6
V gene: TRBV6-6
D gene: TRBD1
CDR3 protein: CASRRTGEANVLTF
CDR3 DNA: TGTGCCAGCAGACGGACAGGGGAGGCCAACGTCCTGACTTTC

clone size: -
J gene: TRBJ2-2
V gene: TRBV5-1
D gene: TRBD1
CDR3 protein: CASPFTGQRNTGELFF
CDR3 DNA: TGCGCCAGCCCGTTTACGGGACAGAGAAACACCGGGGAGCTGTTTTTT

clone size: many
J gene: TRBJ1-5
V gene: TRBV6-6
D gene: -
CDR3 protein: CASSYQEAQPQHF
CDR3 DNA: TGTGCCAGCAGCTACCAGGAGGCCCAGCCCCAGCATTTT

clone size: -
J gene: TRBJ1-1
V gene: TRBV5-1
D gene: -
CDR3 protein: CASRPDRYNTEAFF
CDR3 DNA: TGCGCCAGCAGACCGGACAGATATAACACTGAAGCTTTCTTT

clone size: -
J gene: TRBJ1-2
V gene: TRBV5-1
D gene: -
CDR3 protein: CASSLVPDYGYTF
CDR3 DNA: TGCGCCAGCAGCTTGGTTCCAGACTATGGCTACACCTTC

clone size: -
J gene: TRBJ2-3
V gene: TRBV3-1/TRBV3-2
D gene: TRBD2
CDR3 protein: CASSQSGGRVATQYF
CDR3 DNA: TGTGCCAGCAGCCAATCGGGGGGGCGGGTCGCTACGCAGTATTTT

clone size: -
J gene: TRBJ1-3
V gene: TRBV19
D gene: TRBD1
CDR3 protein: CATRGTGGNTIYF
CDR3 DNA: TGTGCCACCAGGGGGACAGGAGGAAACACCATATATTTT

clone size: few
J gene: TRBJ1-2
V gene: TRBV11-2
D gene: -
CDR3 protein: CASSPGGSLYGYTF
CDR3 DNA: TGTGCCAGCAGCCCCGGAGGGAGCCTCTATGGCTACACCTTC

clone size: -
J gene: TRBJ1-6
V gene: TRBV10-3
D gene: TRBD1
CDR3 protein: CAIREGQLNSPLHF
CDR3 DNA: TGTGCCATCAGAGAGGGACAGCTAAATTCACCCCTCCACTTT

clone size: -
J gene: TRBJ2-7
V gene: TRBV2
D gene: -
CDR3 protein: CASSRDILLYEQYF
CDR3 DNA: TGTGCCAGCAGTCGAGACATTCTCCTCTACGAGCAGTACTTC

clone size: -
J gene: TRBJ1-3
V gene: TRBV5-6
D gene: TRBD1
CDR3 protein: CASSSRDRAGNTIYF
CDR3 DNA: TGTGCCAGCAGCTCTCGCGACAGGGCTGGAAACACCATATATTTT

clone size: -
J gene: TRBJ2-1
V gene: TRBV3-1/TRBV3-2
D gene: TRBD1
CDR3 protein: CASSQQGAAVDNEQFF
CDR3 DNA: TGTGCCAGCAGCCAACAGGGGGCCGCCGTGGACAATGAGCAGTTCTTC

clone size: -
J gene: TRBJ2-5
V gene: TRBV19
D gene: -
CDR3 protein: CASSKRYQETQYF
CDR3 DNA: TGTGCCAGTAGTAAGAGGTACCAAGAGACCCAGTACTTC

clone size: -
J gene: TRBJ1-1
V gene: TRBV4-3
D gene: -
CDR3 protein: CASSQDWGRTEAFF
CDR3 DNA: TGCGCCAGCAGCCAAGATTGGGGGCGGACTGAAGCTTTCTTT

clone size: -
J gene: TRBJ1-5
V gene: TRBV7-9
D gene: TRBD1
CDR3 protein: CASSPGTGGPQPQHF
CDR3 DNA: TGTGCCAGCAGCCCAGGGACAGGGGGTCCCCAGCCCCAGCATTTT

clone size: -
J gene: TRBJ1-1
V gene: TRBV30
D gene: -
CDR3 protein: CAWITAGTEAFF
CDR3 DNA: TGTGCCTGGATTACGGCGGGCACTGAAGCTTTCTTT

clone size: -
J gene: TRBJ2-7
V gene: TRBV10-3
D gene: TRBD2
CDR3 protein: CAISESGLAGPSYEQYF
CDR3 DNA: TGTGCCATCAGTGAGTCGGGACTAGCGGGGCCCTCCTACGAGCAGTACTTC

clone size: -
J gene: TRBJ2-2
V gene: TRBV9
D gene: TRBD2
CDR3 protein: CASSNPGAGSNTGELFF
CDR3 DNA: TGTGCCAGCAGCAACCCCGGAGCGGGGTCGAACACCGGGGAGCTGTTTTTT

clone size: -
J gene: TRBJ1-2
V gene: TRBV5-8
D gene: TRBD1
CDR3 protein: CASSFPLRTGIGGYTF
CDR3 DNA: TGTGCCAGCAGCTTCCCCCTACGGACAGGGATCGGTGGCTACACCTTC

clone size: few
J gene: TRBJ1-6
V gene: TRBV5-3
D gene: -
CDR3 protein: CARSPPARNSPLHF
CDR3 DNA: TGTGCCAGAAGCCCGCCGGCCAGGAATTCACCCCTCCACTTT

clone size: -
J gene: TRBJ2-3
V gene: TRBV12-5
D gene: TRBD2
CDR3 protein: CASGWGQRGASTDTQYF
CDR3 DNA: TGTGCTAGTGGTTGGGGACAGCGGGGGGCTAGCACAGATACGCAGTATTTT

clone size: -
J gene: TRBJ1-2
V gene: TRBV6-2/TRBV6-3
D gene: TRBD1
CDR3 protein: CASSRSPDRGPGGYTF
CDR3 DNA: TGTGCCAGCAGTCGTAGCCCGGACAGGGGGCCCGGTGGCTACACCTTC

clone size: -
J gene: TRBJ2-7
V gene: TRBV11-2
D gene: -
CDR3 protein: CASSLGQKSSYEQYF
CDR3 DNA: TGTGCCAGCAGCCTTGGGCAGAAAAGCTCCTACGAGCAGTACTTC

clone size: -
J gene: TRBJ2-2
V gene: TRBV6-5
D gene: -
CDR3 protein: CASSYSRGGTGELFF
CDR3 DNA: TGTGCCAGCAGTTACTCGCGGGGAGGCACCGGGGAGCTGTTTTTT

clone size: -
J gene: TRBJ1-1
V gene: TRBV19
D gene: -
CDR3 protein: CASSPKDTNTEAFF
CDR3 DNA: TGTGCCAGTAGTCCGAAGGACACGAACACTGAAGCTTTCTTT

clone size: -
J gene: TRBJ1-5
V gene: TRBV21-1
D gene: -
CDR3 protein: CASSKERGTGNSNQPQHF
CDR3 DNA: TGTGCCAGCAGCAAAGAGCGGGGGACGGGTAATAGCAATCAGCCCCAGCATTTT

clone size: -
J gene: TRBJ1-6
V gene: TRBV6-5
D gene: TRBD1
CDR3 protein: CASSYRARGDSPLHF
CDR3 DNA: TGTGCCAGCAGTTACCGGGCCAGGGGGGATTCACCCCTCCACTTT

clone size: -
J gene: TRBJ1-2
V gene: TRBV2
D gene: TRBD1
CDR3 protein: CASRLGQDNYGYTF
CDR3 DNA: TGTGCCAGCAGGTTGGGACAGGATAACTATGGCTACACCTTC

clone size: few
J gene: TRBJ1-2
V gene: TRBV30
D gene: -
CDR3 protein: CAWGRSLNYGYTF
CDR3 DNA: TGTGCCTGGGGGAGGTCACTAAACTATGGCTACACCTTC

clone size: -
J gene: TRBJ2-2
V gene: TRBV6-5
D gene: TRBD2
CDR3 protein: CASSTGGTGELFF
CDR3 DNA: TGTGCCAGCAGCACGGGGGGTACCGGGGAGCTGTTTTTT

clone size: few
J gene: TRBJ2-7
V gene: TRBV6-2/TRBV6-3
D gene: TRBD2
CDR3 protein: CASSIFRGGKYF
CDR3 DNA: TGTGCCAGCAGCATCTTCCGGGGGGGTAAGTACTTC